One sample yielded the 29 T cell receptor beta chains listed below, sequenced in a study of shared clonotypes between healthy human individuals. TCRdb keeps only in-frame clones here, not all; method: immunoSEQ multiplex PCR. The sample carries about a million clones, about three quarters recorded once. Sequencing was carried out using memory CD4+ T cells sorted from blood. Indicated subset: CD45RA-negative fraction. The origin of the receptors is a man aged 18 to 35 in good health.

A remark on this clone: At the DNA level, this CDR3 is encoded by other sequences in the same sample as well. The gene calls are TRBV6-5 and TRBJ1-6, with D perhaps TRBD1 (5 bases). Deletions cut 5 bases from V and 6 bases from J, with 11 bases between. CDR1 and CDR2 from the germline V gene are MNHEY and SVGAGI. The CDR3 consists of 14 residues. The CDR3 nucleotides read TGTGCCAGCAGTCCGGGGACGGCTAATTCACCCCTCCACTTT. As protein: CASSPGTANSPLHF.

The chain links TRBV29-1 to TRBJ2-7, with 9 bases aligning to TRBD2. Germline V gene sequence: CDR1 SQVTM, CDR2 ANQGSEA. With 7 bases clipped from V and 2 bases from J, the junction kept 6 bases outside the gene matches. The CDR3 is 13 amino acids. The chain's CDR3 is CSAGGRVPYEQYF. In nucleotides, the CDR3 is TGCAGCGCCGGCGGGAGGGTGCCCTACGAGCAGTACTTC.

The rearrangement joins TRBV6-1 to TRBJ1-5, with 9 nucleotides matching TRBD1. The CDR3 spans 15 residues. The germline V gene has CDR1 MNHNS and CDR2 SASEGT. J gave up 2 bases and V 6 bases, and 5 bases lay outside the gene matches. The CDR3 nucleotides read TGTGCCAGCAGGCTCAGACAGGGGGGCAATCAGCCCCAGCATTTT. Amino acids: CASRLRQGGNQPQHF.

J is TRBJ2-3 and V is TRBV25-1, with 15 bases lining up with TRBD2. Germline CDR1 MGHDK, CDR2 SYGVNS. Germline trimming cut 9 bases from V and 4 bases from J; bases unmatched to any gene: 8. The CDR3 consists of 16 residues. The CDR3 spells CASGLAGGNAADTQYF. CDR3 nucleotide sequence: TGTGCCAGTGGACTAGCGGGGGGGAACGCCGCAGATACGCAGTATTTT.

The gene calls are TRBV5-6 and TRBJ1-6; 10 nucleotides line up with TRBD1. The CDR3 extends over 15 amino acids. Germline V lookup: CDR1 SGHDT, CDR2 YYEEEE. V lost 4 bases, J lost 10 bases, and 8 bases stayed unmatched. The DNA for the CDR3 is TGTGCCAGCAGCACGAGGGACAGGGGTTACTCACCCCTCCACTTT. Its protein product is CASSTRDRGYSPLHF. The full variable domain, its missing parts supplied by reference TRBV5-6 and TRBJ1-6, is DAGVTQSPTHLIKTRGQQVTLRCSPKSGHDTVSWYQQALGQGPQFIFQYYEEEERQRGNFPDRFSGHQFPNYSSELNVNALLLGDSALYLCASSTRDRGYSPLHFGNGTRLTVT.

The chain recombines TRBV5-6 with TRBJ2-5; no clear D gene. The germline gives CDR1 SGHDT, CDR2 YYEEEE. Trimming shortened V by 0 bases and J by 3 bases, and 15 bases separated the two germline ends. The CDR3 is 16 residues long. CDR3 loop: CASSLALTLVEETQYF. The CDR3 nucleotides read TGTGCCAGCAGCTTGGCCTTAACCCTCGTGGAAGAGACCCAGTACTTC.

The J gene is TRBJ2-3, the V gene TRBV7-3; 7 positions agree with TRBD1. Losses at the gene ends were 4 bases for V and 0 bases for J; bases not matched to a gene: 4. CDR1 SGHTA and CDR2 FQGTGA come from the germline V gene. The CDR3 is 15 amino acids. This CDR3 reads CASSSGGLSTDTQYF. The CDR3 DNA sequence: TGTGCCAGCAGCTCAGGGGGTCTGAGCACAGATACGCAGTATTTT.

This chain uses TRBV6-1 with TRBJ2-7; weak D call: TRBD1 (5 bases). Per germline, CDR1 MNHNS and CDR2 SASEGT. This CDR3 contains 13 residues. Trimming removed 8 bases from V and 7 bases from J, with 18 bases in between. Here the CDR3 reads CASSAGMGLEQYF. CDR3 DNA: TGTGCCAGCTCCGCTGGAATGGGGCTTGAGCAGTACTTC.

The chain combines TRBV4-2 with TRBJ1-4; D might be TRBD1 (5 bases). Germline V CDR1 and CDR2: LGHNA, YNFKEQ. The CDR3 runs 14 residues. With 4 bases removed from V and 8 bases from J, the gap between germline ends came to 14 bases. The CDR3: CASSRQGAGEKLFF. DNA of the CDR3: TGTGCCAGCAGCCGTCAGGGAGCCGGGGAAAAACTGTTTTTT.

As concerns this clone: Since a much larger clone is just one base distant, this may be a read error. This chain uses TRBV6-6 with TRBJ1-5, with 9 positions matching TRBD1. Germline-derived CDR1 and CDR2 are MNHNY and SVGAGI (reference sequence). The junction had 3 bases not matched to a gene; V was cut back by 6 bases and J by 0 bases. CDR3 length: 15 amino acids. CDR3 residues: CASSWTGDSNQPQHF. The CDR3 DNA reads TGTGCCAGCAGCTGGACAGGGGATAGCAATCAGCCCCAGCATTTT.

This clone was seen more than once but under ten times. The J gene is TRBJ1-4, the V gene TRBV19, with no clear D. The CDR3 runs 13 residues. Germline CDR1 reads LNHDA; CDR2 reads SQIVND (reference sequence). V lost 8 bases and J lost 4, with 11 bases in between. As DNA, the CDR3 is TGTGCCAGTGCCGGACTGGGTAATGAAAAACTGTTTTTT. The encoded protein is CASAGLGNEKLFF.

This chain connects TRBV5-4 to TRBJ2-1, with 8 bases that match TRBD2. Germline CDR1 is SGHNT and CDR2 is YYREEE (reference sequence). The V segment lost 3 bases and the J segment 6 bases; nucleotides outside the gene matches: 2. There are 13 residues in the CDR3. CDR3 protein: CASSSGGRNEQFF. DNA for the CDR3: TGTGCCAGCAGCTCGGGGGGGCGCAATGAGCAGTTCTTC. The entire variable domain, with the rest obtained from reference TRBV5-4 and TRBJ2-1, is as follows: ETGVTQSPTHLIKTRGQQVTLRCSSQSGHNTVSWYQQALGQGPQFIFQYYREEENGRGNFPPRFSGLQFPNYSSELNVNALELDDSALYLCASSSGGRNEQFFGPGTRLTVL.

CDR3: CASRDPGTGGSNEQFF. CDR3 nucleotide sequence: TGTGCCAGCAGAGACCCCGGGACAGGGGGCTCCAATGAGCAGTTCTTC. This chain links TRBV5-4 with TRBJ2-1, with 12 nucleotides matching TRBD1. V lost 5 bases and J lost 6; bases outside the gene matches: 9. CDR1 SGHNT and CDR2 YYREEE come from the germline V gene (reference sequence). CDR3 length: 16 amino acids.

This clone appeared a few times. The genes are TRBV9 and TRBJ1-1, with 7 bases fitting TRBD1. From germline, CDR1 is SGDLS and CDR2 YYNGEE. The V gene end was trimmed by 4 bases and the J gene end by 7 bases; junction bases not matched to a gene: 7. This CDR3 contains 13 residues. The CDR3 DNA sequence: TGTGCCAGCAGCAGACAGGGACTGGGTGAAGCTTTCTTT. The encoded protein is CASSRQGLGEAFF.

V gene TRBV27 combines with J gene TRBJ2-7; 9 nucleotides align to TRBD1. The CDR3 has 15 amino acids. The germline CDR1 and CDR2 sequences are MNHEY and SMNVEV (reference sequence). V dropped 0 bases and J dropped 4; count of bases not matched to a gene: 4. The CDR3 spells CASSLSGTGNYEQYF. The CDR3 region has the DNA TGTGCCAGCAGTTTATCAGGGACAGGGAATTACGAGCAGTACTTC.

V and J are TRBV30 and TRBJ2-5; TRBD1 aligns across 8 bases. Germline V CDR1 and CDR2: GTSNPN, SVGIG (reference sequence). The CDR3 consists of 16 residues. V lost 5 bases and J lost 4; bases outside the gene matches: 15. CDR3 in amino acids: CAWAPIGRGQVETQYF. The CDR3 DNA reads as TGTGCCTGGGCCCCCATCGGTAGGGGACAGGTAGAGACCCAGTACTTC.

The rearrangement uses TRBV6-1 and TRBJ1-1; D perhaps matches TRBD1 (5 bases). CDR1 and CDR2 (germline): MNHNS, SASEGT. The ends were cut back, 1 base at V and 4 bases at J, with 13 bases in the middle. The CDR3 contains 15 residues. The CDR3 DNA follows: TGTGCCAGCAGTGAAGTGGGCAGGGTAACCACTGAAGCTTTCTTT. Encoded protein: CASSEVGRVTTEAFF.

The chain links TRBV10-3 to TRBJ2-5, with 11 positions matching TRBD2. The CDR3 runs 15 residues. The V segment lost 3 bases and the J segment 5 bases; nucleotides outside the gene matches: 5. Germline values: CDR1 ENHRY, CDR2 SYGVKD. CDR3 loop: CAISDGTSGTETQYF. The CDR3 nucleotides read TGTGCCATCAGTGATGGGACTAGCGGAACGGAGACCCAGTACTTC.

This clone was picked up one time. This chain joins TRBV4-1 and TRBJ1-1; D remains ambiguous. The germline V gene has CDR1 MGHRA and CDR2 YSYEKL. Deletions cut 0 bases from V and 4 bases from J, with 18 bases between. This CDR3 contains 17 residues. The CDR3 sequence: CASSQDLSPGSVTEAFF. CDR3 nucleotides: TGCGCCAGCAGCCAAGACCTCTCTCCGGGTAGTGTCACTGAAGCTTTCTTT.

The chain is built from TRBV18 and TRBJ1-4; D call uncertain. This CDR3 spans 18 amino acids. Germline V gene lookup returns CDR1 KGHSH and CDR2 LQKENI. The V and J ends lost 1 base and 3 bases respectively, with 18 bases between them. The CDR3 DNA is TGTGCCAGCTCACCACGGGCAGCCTCCGAAACCTCTAATGAAAAACTGTTTTTT. It translates to CASSPRAASETSNEKLFF.

This chain links TRBV9 with TRBJ2-2; 9 nucleotides match TRBD2. The CDR3 is 16 residues long. The germline V gene encodes CDR1 SGDLS and CDR2 YYNGEE. Unmatched junction bases numbered 4, after V lost 3 bases and J lost 1 base. The CDR3 sequence is CASSAVAGVNTGELFF. The DNA for the CDR3 is TGTGCCAGCAGCGCTGTAGCGGGGGTGAACACCGGGGAGCTGTTTTTT.

This clone was seen a few times. The chain couples TRBV7-9 to TRBJ1-1; the match to TRBD1 covers 8 bases. CDR1 and CDR2 from the germline V gene are SEHNR and FQNEAQ (reference sequence). The junction had 11 bases not matched to a gene; V was cut back by 9 bases and J by 8 bases. This CDR3 spans 13 amino acids. DNA of the CDR3: TGTGCCAGTTCAAGCAGGGGGCCGGGGGAAGCTTTCTTT. Translation: CASSSRGPGEAFF.

A few counts support this clone. The chain has TRBV7-9 and TRBJ1-6; unclear D gene. The germline V and J ends were trimmed by 6 bases and 8 bases, with 20 bases remaining between them. Per germline, CDR1 SEHNR and CDR2 FQNEAQ (reference sequence). This CDR3 has 16 residues. For the CDR3, the DNA is TGTGCCAGCAGTAGGTCCGGGCCCTCGAGAGATTCACCCCTCCACTTT. It is translated as CASSRSGPSRDSPLHF.

The CDR3 coding sequence is TGCGCCAGCAGTGTGACAGGGGGCGATTATGAAAAACTGTTTTTT. As protein: CASSVTGGDYEKLFF. The chain is built from TRBV5-1 and TRBJ1-4, with 10 bases that match TRBD1. CDR3 length: 15 residues. Germline CDR1 is SGHRS and CDR2 is YFSETQ. Trimming took 5 bases from V and 6 from J; bases not matched to a gene: 7.

This clone has just one count. V gene TRBV5-6 combines with J gene TRBJ2-2; D ambiguous. This CDR3 has 13 residues. The germline V gene has CDR1 SGHDT and CDR2 YYEEEE. Deletions cut 4 bases from V and 10 bases from J, with 14 bases between. In DNA form, the CDR3 reads TGTGCCAGCAGCCCAATGGACCGTCAGGAGCTGTTTTTT. This encodes CASSPMDRQELFF.

The J gene is TRBJ2-2, the V gene TRBV6-1; the D gene is possibly TRBD2 (7 bases). CDR1 MNHNS and CDR2 SASEGT come from the germline V gene. The CDR3 covers 14 residues. The ends were cut back, 8 bases at V and 6 bases at J, with 16 bases in the middle. CDR3 amino acids: CASGRGSWAGELFF. CDR3 nucleotides: TGTGCCAGCGGGAGGGGGTCATGGGCCGGGGAGCTGTTTTTT.

This chain connects TRBV5-1 to TRBJ2-7; D is unclear. The CDR3 extends over 12 amino acids. Germline V lookup: CDR1 SGHRS, CDR2 YFSETQ. Trimming left V 4 bases short and J 0 bases short, with 5 bases between. CDR3 nucleotide sequence: TGCGCCAGCAGCGAGAGCTCCTACGAGCAGTACTTC. Encoded protein: CASSESSYEQYF.

The V gene is TRBV10-3, the J gene TRBJ2-7, with 10 bases fitting TRBD2. The CDR3 length is 13 residues. The trim removed 8 bases at V and 5 bases at J, leaving 6 bases unmatched. The germline V gene has CDR1 ENHRY and CDR2 SYGVKD. The CDR3: CAISLLAGDEQYF. CDR3 sequence (DNA): TGTGCCATCTCTCTGCTAGCGGGAGACGAGCAGTACTTC.

A note on this clone: With only one base between it and a far larger clone, this is likely a read error. This chain joins TRBV30 and TRBJ2-3, with 8 bases matching TRBD2. V shed 0 bases and J 3 bases; nucleotides not matched to a gene: 5. Germline CDR1 GTSNPN, CDR2 SVGIG (reference sequence). The CDR3 has 15 amino acids. This CDR3 reads CAWSVQTGGTDTQYF. CDR3 nucleotides: TGTGCCTGGAGTGTACAGACGGGAGGGACAGATACGCAGTATTTT.